The present TCR beta chain was sequenced within a study of shared clonotypes between healthy human individuals. Study summary: CD4 naive cells filled three plates per donor, CD4 memory three, CD8 naive two and CD8 memory one.

Germline V gene lookup returns CDR1 WNHNN and CDR2 SYGVQD (reference sequence). Trimming pared 0 bases from V and 5 bases from J, leaving 4 bases between. The CDR3 contains 13 residues. Concerning this clone itself: What it binds is unknown. Other nucleotide sequences from this sample produce the same CDR3.

The split of CD4+ cells yielded CD45RA+ naive and CD45RA-negative memory subsets. Produced via immunoSEQ multiplex PCR; TCRdb's table is partial and in-frame only. Of more than 1.2 million clones in the sample, approximately 98.5% were seen once. Whole-study results and caveats: The study generally estimated greater richness for naive than memory subsets.

Material for sequencing was naive CD4+ T cells sorted from blood. Documented subset: CD45RA+ positively selected. The gene calls are TRBV10-1 and TRBJ2-2, with unresolved D. The TCR was taken from a man aged 25-40 years in good health. The DNA of the CDR3 is TGCGCCAGCAGTGAGTCAGGGACCGGGGAGCTGTTTTTT. This encodes CASSESGTGELFF.